Listed here are 31 T cell receptor beta chains from one sample, sequenced in a study of cytotoxic CD8 clonotypes in ibrutinib-treated CLL. Profiling relied on immunoSEQ multiplex PCR, and the TCRdb table lists in-frame clones only, not all of them. The profile shows over 150,000 clones, about 72% of them singletons. The sample was PBMCs, taken after 24 months of ibrutinib treatment. These receptors all come from a human donor with chronic lymphocytic leukemia.

The genes are TRBV6-1 and TRBJ2-2; a possible D gene is TRBD2 (5 bases). V gave up 4 bases and J gave up 7 bases, with 13 bases separating them. The CDR3 extends over 14 amino acids. Germline CDR1 and CDR2: MNHNS and SASEGT. The CDR3 DNA reads TGTGCCAGCAGTGTGAGGGAGACAATCGGGGAGCTGTTTTTT. Translation: CASSVRETIGELFF.

The chain employs TRBV28 and TRBJ2-1; 12 nucleotides align to TRBD2. In germline, CDR1 is MDHEN, CDR2 SYDVKM. V was clipped by 5 bases and J by 9 bases; unmatched bases: 5. This CDR3 spans 14 amino acids. This CDR3 is CASSPGLAGSEQFF. DNA for the CDR3: TGTGCCAGCAGTCCCGGACTAGCGGGAAGTGAGCAGTTCTTC.

The chain links TRBV30 to TRBJ2-2; D remains ambiguous. The V gene's germline CDR1 is GTSNPN and CDR2 SVGIG (reference sequence). Trimming took 8 bases from V and 1 from J, leaving 5 bases between them. The CDR3 length is 11 residues. The CDR3 sequence is CAEQNTGELFF. The CDR3 DNA reads TGTGCCGAACAGAACACCGGGGAGCTGTTTTTT.

V and J are TRBV29-1 and TRBJ1-2, with a tentative D call TRBD1 (5 bases). V gave up 4 bases and J gave up 1 base, with 19 bases separating them. Looked up from germline, CDR1 is SQVTM and CDR2 is ANQGSEA. The CDR3 runs 16 residues. CDR3 residues: CSVVVGPGRSNYGYTF. DNA of the CDR3: TGCAGCGTTGTGGTGGGCCCGGGACGGAGTAACTATGGCTACACCTTC.

The J gene is TRBJ1-2, the V gene TRBV11-2; D not certain. CDR3 length: 14 amino acids. CDR1 is SGHAT and CDR2 is FQNNGV in the germline V gene. Trimming stripped 1 base from V and 4 bases from J, with 10 bases between. The CDR3 DNA reads as TGTGCCAGCAGCTTAGTATCGGGAGTCTATGGCTACACCTTC. Amino acids: CASSLVSGVYGYTF. Drawing the rest from reference TRBV11-2 and TRBJ1-2, the complete variable domain is EAGVAQSPRYKIIEKRQSVAFWCNPISGHATLYWYQQILGQGPKLLIQFQNNGVVDDSQLPKDRFSAERLKGVDSTLKIQPAKLEDSAVYLCASSLVSGVYGYTFGSGTRLTVV.

This sequence joins TRBV9 and TRBJ2-3; D is perhaps TRBD2 (5 bases). CDR3 length: 15 amino acids. The germline gives CDR1 SGDLS, CDR2 YYNGEE. Trimming cost V 4 bases and J 2 bases, with 14 bases left between them. DNA for the CDR3: TGTGCCAGCAGCTTCACGGCGGGTTACACAGATACGCAGTATTTT. Translating it yields CASSFTAGYTDTQYF. Variable domain in full (rest from reference TRBV9 and TRBJ2-3): DSGVTQTPKHLITATGQRVTLRCSPRSGDLSVYWYQQSLDQGLQFLIQYYNGEERAKGNILERFSAQQFPDLHSELNLSSLELGDSALYFCASSFTAGYTDTQYFGPGTRLTVL.

DNA of the CDR3: TGTGCCAGCAGTTTATACCCTGGGACAGGGGGAAGTGGTGCTAACACCGGGGAGCTGTTTTTT. This encodes CASSLYPGTGGSGANTGELFF. The rearrangement links TRBV28 to TRBJ2-2; TRBD1 matches at 11 bases. Germline V gene data show CDR1 as MDHEN and CDR2 as SYDVKM. V lost 1 base to trimming and J lost 2 bases; unmatched junction nucleotides: 15. The CDR3 consists of 21 residues. Looking up the rest from reference TRBV28 and TRBJ2-2 gives the full variable domain: DVKVTQSSRYLVKRTGEKVFLECVQDMDHENMFWYRQDPGLGLRLIYFSYDVKMKEKGDIPEGYSVSREKKERFSLILESASTNQTSMYLCASSLYPGTGGSGANTGELFFGEGSRLTVL.

This clone was detected only once. The J gene is TRBJ2-7, the V gene TRBV5-6; 12 bases fit TRBD2. The CDR3 is 16 amino acids. Germline loops: CDR1 SGHDT, CDR2 YYEEEE. Trimming took 4 bases from V and 0 from J; bases not matched to a gene: 5. Here the CDR3 reads CASSALAGGISYEQYF. The CDR3 bases are TGTGCCAGCAGCGCCCTAGCGGGAGGGATCTCCTACGAGCAGTACTTC. The full variable domain, with the rest looked up from reference TRBV5-6 and TRBJ2-7, is DAGVTQSPTHLIKTRGQQVTLRCSPKSGHDTVSWYQQALGQGPQFIFQYYEEEERQRGNFPDRFSGHQFPNYSSELNVNALLLGDSALYLCASSALAGGISYEQYFGPGTRLTVT.

This sequence joins TRBV5-1 and TRBJ2-3; D is unclear. The CDR3 contains 14 residues. Germline V gene lookup returns CDR1 SGHRS and CDR2 YFSETQ. The V and J ends lost 7 bases and 3 bases respectively, with 15 bases between them. The CDR3 sequence: CASQPWSGTDTQYF. Here the CDR3 DNA reads TGCGCCAGCCAGCCCTGGAGTGGGACAGATACGCAGTATTTT.

The J gene is TRBJ1-5, the V gene TRBV9, with 10 positions matching TRBD1. Trimming cost V 4 bases and J 3 bases; bases outside gene matches: 4. CDR3 length: 15 residues. Looked up from germline, CDR1 is SGDLS and CDR2 is YYNGEE. The CDR3 region is CASSKGTGDNQPQHF. CDR3 coding DNA: TGTGCCAGCAGCAAAGGGACAGGGGACAATCAGCCCCAGCATTTT.

This clone has a handful of counts. The chain links TRBV27 to TRBJ2-1; possible D gene TRBD1, 5 bases. The CDR3 runs 13 residues. The germline V gene has CDR1 MNHEY and CDR2 SMNVEV (reference sequence). Between the trimmed V and J ends, which lost 7 bases and 1 base, there was a span of 8 bases. CDR3 nucleotide sequence: TGTGCCAGCACATCAGGGTCCTACAATGAGCAGTTCTTC. This encodes CASTSGSYNEQFF.

The rearrangement uses TRBV2 and TRBJ2-6; 7 bases are shared with TRBD2. Looked up from germline, CDR1 is SNHLY and CDR2 is FYNNEI. J was trimmed by 0 bases and V by 0 bases; bases with no gene match: 5. The CDR3 has 18 amino acids. The CDR3 spells CASSEAAGPFSGANVLTF. CDR3 DNA: TGTGCCAGCAGTGAAGCAGCGGGGCCCTTCTCTGGGGCCAACGTCCTGACTTTC.

The V call is TRBV29-1, the J call TRBJ1-2; no definite D call. Germline CDR1 SQVTM, CDR2 ANQGSEA. V lost 5 bases to trimming and J lost 0 bases, with 7 bases between them. The CDR3 loop spans 12 amino acids. The CDR3 region is CSVWAANYGYTF. CDR3 sequence (DNA): TGCAGCGTTTGGGCCGCTAACTATGGCTACACCTTC.

The chain carries TRBV28 and TRBJ1-1; perhaps TRBD1 as D (6 bases). This CDR3 has 15 amino acids. Germline lookup yields CDR1 MDHEN and CDR2 SYDVKM. V lost 5 bases, J lost 4 bases, and 17 bases lay in between. The CDR3 loop reads CASSRPGTRITEAFF. The CDR3 nucleotides are TGTGCCAGCAGTCGACCCGGGACAAGGATCACTGAAGCTTTCTTT.

The V and J genes are TRBV18 and TRBJ2-5; TRBD1 is a possible D gene (6 bases). Germline V gene lookup returns CDR1 KGHSH and CDR2 LQKENI. CDR3 length: 13 residues. V lost 5 bases to trimming and J lost 1 base, with 8 bases between them. The CDR3 is CASSGGRQETQYF. The CDR3 bases are TGTGCCAGCTCAGGGGGCCGCCAAGAGACCCAGTACTTC. Looking up the rest from reference TRBV18 and TRBJ2-5 gives the full variable domain: NAGVMQNPRHLVRRRGQEARLRCSPMKGHSHVYWYRQLPEEGLKFMVYLQKENIIDESGMPKERFSAEFPKEGPSILRIQQVVRGDSAAYFCASSGGRQETQYFGPGTRLLVL.

The chain recombines TRBV5-6 with TRBJ1-3; D perhaps matches TRBD1 (5 bases). CDR3 size: 16 residues. Germline loops: CDR1 SGHDT, CDR2 YYEEEE. Trimming stripped 4 bases from V and 2 bases from J, with 16 bases between. The CDR3 here is CASSQGSTVTGNTIYF. The CDR3 DNA sequence: TGTGCCAGCAGCCAGGGCTCGACAGTTACTGGAAACACCATATATTTT.

A single count supports this clone. Other nucleotide sequences from this sample produce the same CDR3. V is TRBV5-1 and J is TRBJ2-1, with D maybe TRBD2 (5 bases). This CDR3 contains 15 residues. The V end lost 2 bases, the J end lost 0 bases, and 9 bases lay between the germline ends. From germline, CDR1 is SGHRS and CDR2 YFSETQ. This CDR3 is CASSLGGSSYNEQFF. The CDR3 DNA follows: TGCGCCAGCAGCTTAGGAGGAAGCTCCTACAATGAGCAGTTCTTC.

This clone was found a few times. CDR3 sequence reads: CASNGRAGGPHEQYF. The CDR3 DNA reads TGTGCCAGCAATGGAAGAGCGGGAGGGCCCCACGAGCAGTACTTC. The gene calls are TRBV7-2 and TRBJ2-7, with TRBD2 identical over 10 bases. Trimming took 7 bases from V and 5 from J; bases not matched to a gene: 11. Germline V gene sequence: CDR1 SGHTA, CDR2 FQGNSA. The CDR3 contains 15 residues. The full variable domain, completed using reference TRBV7-2 and TRBJ2-7, is GAGVSQSPSNKVTEKGKDVELRCDPISGHTALYWYRQSLGQGLEFLIYFQGNSAPDKSGLPSDRFSAERTGGSVSTLTIQRTQQEDSAVYLCASNGRAGGPHEQYFGPGTRLTVT.

The chain joins TRBV11-3 to TRBJ2-1, with a tentative D call TRBD2 (5 bases). The V gene lost 5 bases and the J gene lost 9 bases, with 17 bases spanning the gap. CDR3 length: 14 amino acids. Germline V gene data show CDR1 as SGHNT and CDR2 as YENEEA. In DNA form, the CDR3 reads TGTGCCAGCAGCCCTAGCCCTAGCATAAGTGAGCAGTTCTTC. Translated: CASSPSPSISEQFF.

There are a few counts of this clone. The chain combines TRBV7-2 with TRBJ2-1; 8 bases agree with TRBD2. V lost 5 bases and J lost 7; bases outside the gene matches: 7. CDR3 length equals 14 residues. The germline V gene has CDR1 SGHTA and CDR2 FQGNSA. CDR3 nucleotides: TGTGCCAGCAGCACAGAGGAGCGGGGGAATGAGCAGTTCTTC. Translated, it gives CASSTEERGNEQFF.

For the CDR3, the DNA is TGTGCCATCAGTGAGTCCCAGGGCTCCTACGAGCAGTACTTC. Encoded protein: CAISESQGSYEQYF. This chain links TRBV10-3 with TRBJ2-7; D might be TRBD1 (5 bases). V was pared by 0 bases and J by 0 bases, with 6 bases between. This CDR3 has 14 residues. Germline V gene data show CDR1 as ENHRY and CDR2 as SYGVKD.

Here the CDR3 reads CASSLASGSGTGELFF. CDR3 nucleotides: TGTGCCAGCAGCTTAGCTAGCGGGAGCGGTACCGGGGAGCTGTTTTTT. The rearrangement uses TRBV7-6 and TRBJ2-2; 9 bases agree with TRBD2. CDR1 SGHVS and CDR2 FNYEAQ come from the germline V gene. The CDR3 is 16 amino acids. After removal of 0 bases from V and 5 bases from J, the junction contained 4 bases not matched to a gene.

The chain has TRBV7-8 and TRBJ2-1; 7 nucleotides agree with TRBD2. There are 14 residues in the CDR3. The V gene's germline CDR1 is SGHVS and CDR2 FQNEAQ. Trimming at V came to 5 bases and at J to 5 bases, leaving 6 bases not matched to a gene. The CDR3 region is CASSPTLANNEQFF. CDR3 in DNA: TGTGCCAGCAGCCCCACACTAGCGAACAATGAGCAGTTCTTC. The full variable domain, its missing parts supplied by reference TRBV7-8 and TRBJ2-1, is GAGVSQSPRYKVAKRGQDVALRCDPISGHVSLFWYQQALGQGPEFLTYFQNEAQLDKSGLPSDRFFAERPEGSVSTLKIQRTQQEDSAVYLCASSPTLANNEQFFGPGTRLTVL.

The rearrangement links TRBV29-1 to TRBJ2-5; weak D call: TRBD1 (6 bases). CDR1 and CDR2 (germline): SQVTM, ANQGSEA. Trimming removed 3 bases from V and 2 bases from J, with 16 bases in between. The CDR3 is 15 residues long. This CDR3 is CSVEFWEQGQETQYF. CDR3 DNA sequence: TGCAGCGTTGAGTTCTGGGAACAGGGACAAGAGACCCAGTACTTC. Based on the CDR3 plus reference TRBV29-1 and TRBJ2-5, the full variable domain is SAVISQKPSRDICQRGTSLTIQCQVDSQVTMMFWYRQQPGQSLTLIATANQGSEATYESGFVIDKFPISRPNLTFSTLTVSNMSPEDSSIYLCSVEFWEQGQETQYFGPGTRLLVL.

The chain carries TRBV30 and TRBJ2-7; 9 nucleotides agree with TRBD1. The CDR3 runs 12 residues. Per germline, CDR1 GTSNPN and CDR2 SVGIG (reference sequence). Here the CDR3 reads CGWGQGSHEQYF. The CDR3 region has the DNA TGTGGGTGGGGACAGGGTTCCCACGAGCAGTACTTC.

The chain carries TRBV5-4 and TRBJ1-2; D is unresolved. CDR3 length equals 14 residues. V lost 0 bases and J 3 bases, leaving 9 bases between the germline ends. Germline values: CDR1 SGHNT, CDR2 YYREEE (reference sequence). The CDR3 loop reads CASSLEQYDYGYTF. The CDR3 region has the DNA TGTGCCAGCAGCTTGGAACAGTACGACTATGGCTACACCTTC.

CDR3 DNA sequence: TGTGCCACTCTGGACAGGGAGAATGGCTACACCTTC. It encodes CATLDRENGYTF. The chain is built from TRBV2 and TRBJ1-2, with TRBD1 matching over 8 bases. V gave up 10 bases and J gave up 6 bases; unmatched junction bases: 7. This CDR3 spans 12 amino acids. Germline-derived CDR1 and CDR2 are SNHLY and FYNNEI.

V gene TRBV5-1 combines with J gene TRBJ2-7; 8 bases agree with TRBD1. V shed 0 bases, J shed 4 bases, and the junction held 6 bases outside the gene matches. Looked up from germline, CDR1 is SGHRS and CDR2 is YFSETQ. The CDR3 contains 15 residues. CDR3 sequence (DNA): TGCGCCAGCAGCTTGGGGCAGGGGGCCTGGTACGAGCAGTACTTC. Amino acid sequence: CASSLGQGAWYEQYF.

The chain joins TRBV11-3 to TRBJ2-7, with a tentative D call TRBD2 (5 bases). CDR3 length: 12 amino acids. V was cut by 1 base and J by 6 bases, with 7 bases left in between. CDR1 SGHNT and CDR2 YENEEA come from the germline V gene. The chain's CDR3 is CASSLGEGEQYF. CDR3 in DNA: TGTGCCAGCAGCTTAGGAGAGGGCGAGCAGTACTTC.

The rearrangement links TRBV30 to TRBJ2-7; no firm D call. With 2 bases removed from V and 0 bases from J, the gap between germline ends came to 26 bases. The germline CDR1 and CDR2 sequences are GTSNPN and SVGIG (reference sequence). This CDR3 contains 19 residues. CDR3 region: CAWSFQFFPPPTSSYEQYF. Here the CDR3 DNA reads TGTGCCTGGAGTTTTCAGTTTTTCCCCCCGCCCACGTCCTCCTACGAGCAGTACTTC.

The CDR3 DNA is TGCGCCAGCAGCCAAGCCGGACAGGGGATTCGCGATGAGCAGTTCTTC. This encodes CASSQAGQGIRDEQFF. The chain is built from TRBV4-1 and TRBJ2-1; 9 nucleotides agree with TRBD1. The CDR3 runs 16 residues. CDR1 is MGHRA and CDR2 is YSYEKL in the germline V gene. V gave up 1 base and J gave up 8 bases; unmatched junction bases: 9.